This record looks at one TCR beta chain sequence and its context. PCR involved 60 Vbeta and 13 Jbeta primers. Only in-frame clones appear in the TCRdb table, and some are missing; sequencing was by immunoSEQ multiplex PCR. The sample holds 150,000 or so clones. The sample belongs to a study of cytomegalovirus exposure and HLA in healthy donors. The CDR3 has 14 residues. With V trimmed by 3 bases and J by 7 bases, 4 bases remained unmatched. Germline V gives CDR1 MNHEY, CDR2 SMNVEV (reference sequence). The clonotype comes from a man between 25 and 39 years old in good health and CMV-seronegative. The chain carries TRBV27 and TRBJ1-5, with TRBD1 matching over 9 bases. The sequencing sample was made of PBMCs. CDR3 residues: CASSFTGGDQPQHF. The CDR3 nucleotides read TGTGCCAGCAGTTTCACAGGGGGCGACCAGCCCCAGCATTTT.